Shown below are 25 T cell receptor beta chains from a single sample sequenced in a study of molecular identifiers for immune sequencing clone quantification. TCRdb re-called the PCR reads with MiXCR, one entry per CDR3 protein. The table records some 94,000 distinct CDR3 sequences, roughly 23% of them present only once. The specimen sequenced was naive CD8+ T cells from blood, with Jurkat cell RNA spiked in. Subset meaning: FACS-sorted CD8+CD4-CCR7+CD45RA+ naive T cells. The receptors originated from a human donor in good health. Some libraries in this study had Jurkat cell RNA spiked in.

This clonotype was seen many times. The chain's CDR3 is CASSPGQFSYNEQFF. The CDR3 coding sequence is TGTGCCAGCAGCCCGGGACAGTTCTCCTACAATGAGCAGTTCTTC. V gene TRBV5-8 combines with J gene TRBJ2-1; 7 nucleotides match TRBD1. The CDR3 consists of 15 residues. CDR1 SGHTS and CDR2 YDEGEE come from the germline V gene. With 4 bases clipped from V and 0 bases from J, the junction kept 4 bases outside the gene matches.

This clonotype was recorded at least ten times. The chain carries TRBV7-2 and TRBJ2-1, with 8 bases that match TRBD2. Germline V CDR1 and CDR2: SGHTA, FQGNSA. CDR3 length: 14 residues. The V segment lost 7 bases and the J segment 5 bases; nucleotides outside the gene matches: 7. CDR3 residues: CASIVGTRDNEQFF. The CDR3 bases are TGTGCCAGCATTGTGGGGACTAGAGACAATGAGCAGTTCTTC. Full variable domain (remainder filled in from reference TRBV7-2 and TRBJ2-1): GAGVSQSPSNKVTEKGKDVELRCDPISGHTALYWYRQSLGQGLEFLIYFQGNSAPDKSGLPSDRFSAERTGGSVSTLTIQRTQQEDSAVYLCASIVGTRDNEQFFGPGTRLTVL.

With regard to this clonotype: A much larger clone lies a single base off, so this may be a read error. The chain couples TRBV29-1 to TRBJ2-3; 7 nucleotides match TRBD2. Germline CDR1 is SQVTM and CDR2 is ANQGSEA. The CDR3 runs 16 residues. Trimming took 5 bases from V and 1 from J; bases not matched to a gene: 12. DNA of the CDR3: TGCAGCGTTCTTGGACTGCGGGAGAGTCGCACAGATACGCAGTATTTT. The encoded protein is CSVLGLRESRTDTQYF.

V is TRBV7-3 and J is TRBJ1-1; 9 positions agree with TRBD1. The CDR3 covers 17 residues. Germline loops: CDR1 SGHTA, CDR2 FQGTGA. The J segment lost 4 bases and the V segment lost 2 bases, leaving 11 bases of the junction unmatched. The CDR3 is CASSLQGGQGGTTEAFF. The CDR3 nucleotides read TGTGCCAGCAGCTTACAAGGGGGACAGGGAGGGACCACTGAAGCTTTCTTT. Full variable domain (remainder filled in from reference TRBV7-3 and TRBJ1-1): GAGVSQTPSNKVTEKGKYVELRCDPISGHTALYWYRQSLGQGPEFLIYFQGTGAADDSGLPNDRFFAVRPEGSVSTLKIQRTERGDSAVYLCASSLQGGQGGTTEAFFGQGTRLTVV.

A note on this clonotype: A read error may be the cause here, since a much bigger clone is one base away. The chain uses TRBV7-9 and TRBJ2-1, with D possibly matching TRBD1 (6 bases). The germline CDR1 and CDR2 sequences are SEHNR and FQNEAQ (reference sequence). Trimming stripped 2 bases from V and 5 bases from J, with 13 bases between. CDR3 length: 15 amino acids. CDR3 nucleotide sequence: TGTGCCAGCAGCTTATGGGACAAGGCTCACAATGAGCAGTTCTTC. Its translation: CASSLWDKAHNEQFF. Combining the CDR3 with reference TRBV7-9 and TRBJ2-1 gives the whole variable domain DTGVSQNPRHKITKRGQNVTFRCDPISEHNRLYWYRQTLGQGPEFLTYFQNEAQLEKSRLLSDRFSAERPKGSFSTLEIQRTEQGDSAMYLCASSLWDKAHNEQFFGPGTRLTVL.

The chain joins TRBV9 to TRBJ2-1, with D perhaps matching TRBD1 or TRBD2 (5 bases each). Germline CDR1 is SGDLS and CDR2 is YYNGEE. With 4 bases removed from V and 2 bases from J, the gap between germline ends came to 13 bases. The CDR3 covers 15 residues. DNA for the CDR3: TGTGCCAGCAGCCCCCCCGAGGGGCCCTACAATGAGCAGTTCTTC. This sequence encodes CASSPPEGPYNEQFF.

The chain uses TRBV7-9 and TRBJ2-7, with TRBD2 identical over 9 bases. V was clipped by 4 bases and J by 3 bases; unmatched bases: 13. The germline CDR1 and CDR2 sequences are SEHNR and FQNEAQ (reference sequence). The CDR3 consists of 17 residues. The chain's CDR3 is CASSSHIVAGEHYEQYF. Here the CDR3 DNA reads TGTGCCAGCAGCTCCCATATAGTAGCGGGAGAACACTACGAGCAGTACTTC.

On this clonotype: A junction end diverges from the germline sequence, so it may reflect a read error. This chain connects TRBV4-3 to TRBJ1-3; a weak D match, TRBD1 (6 bases). Germline V gives CDR1 LGHNA, CDR2 YSLEER. CDR3 length: 15 amino acids. This CDR3 is CASRQARGGSDPIYF. The CDR3 nucleotides are TGCGCCAGCCGCCAAGCTCGCGGGGGCTCGGACCCCATATATTTT.

In this sample, this clonotype turned up many times. CDR3 in DNA: TGTGCCTGGAGTTTAGCCTACGAGCAGTACTTC. Its protein is CAWSLAYEQYF. The chain carries TRBV30 and TRBJ2-7; no clear D gene. The V end was cut by 2 bases, the J end by 2 bases, with 4 bases between. The CDR3 is 11 residues long. Germline CDR1 reads GTSNPN; CDR2 reads SVGIG (reference sequence).

The chain employs TRBV4-1 and TRBJ2-7; the match to TRBD2 covers 12 bases. The CDR3 is 15 residues long. CDR1 and CDR2 from the germline V gene are MGHRA and YSYEKL. V shed 8 bases, J shed 6 bases, and the junction held 11 bases outside the gene matches. DNA of the CDR3: TGCGCCAGCTGCTCACTAGCGGGGGGACCGATCGAGCAGTACTTC. As protein: CASCSLAGGPIEQYF.

This clonotype was observed a handful of times. The gene calls are TRBV9 and TRBJ2-2; D is uncertain. CDR3 length: 14 residues. V lost 1 base and J 1 base, leaving 5 bases between the germline ends. CDR1 and CDR2 (germline): SGDLS, YYNGEE. In nucleotides, the CDR3 is TGTGCCAGCAGCGTACACCTGAACACCGGGGAGCTGTTTTTT. Amino acids: CASSVHLNTGELFF.

This clonotype was counted only a few times. This chain connects TRBV20-1 to TRBJ1-4; tentatively, D is TRBD1 (6 bases). CDR3 size: 15 residues. From germline, CDR1 is DFQATT and CDR2 SNEGSKA (reference sequence). V lost 3 bases to trimming and J lost 7 bases, with 18 bases between them. The CDR3 DNA sequence: TGCAGTGCTAGCGTGGTTTCCAGGGGCTTTGAAAAACTGTTTTTT. It yields the protein CSASVVSRGFEKLFF.

With regard to this clonotype: A much larger clone differs from this one at a single base, so this may be a read error. The chain employs TRBV4-1 and TRBJ2-7, with D perhaps matching TRBD1 (6 bases). The CDR3 has 15 amino acids. The germline V gene encodes CDR1 MGHRA and CDR2 YSYEKL. This chain's CDR3 is CASGHATGSAYEQYF. CDR3 DNA: TGCGCCAGCGGCCACGCTACAGGGTCCGCCTACGAGCAGTACTTC.

This chain uses TRBV4-3 with TRBJ2-2; 8 nucleotides line up with TRBD2. With 7 bases clipped from V and 6 bases from J, the junction kept 10 bases outside the gene matches. The CDR3 runs to 15 residues. The germline V gene has CDR1 LGHNA and CDR2 YSLEER. CDR3 in DNA: TGCGCCAGCAACCAGGGAGCGGGAGTGCCCGGGGAGCTGTTTTTT. Protein product: CASNQGAGVPGELFF.

This chain connects TRBV7-2 to TRBJ2-7, with TRBD2 matching 12 bases. Germline V gene data show CDR1 as SGHTA and CDR2 as FQGNSA. V shed 1 base and J 0 bases; nucleotides not matched to a gene: 7. The CDR3 is 18 residues long. This CDR3 reads CASSLDSLAGGASYEQYF. CDR3 bases: TGTGCCAGCAGCTTAGATTCTCTAGCGGGGGGGGCCTCCTACGAGCAGTACTTC.

The sample holds a few counts of this clonotype. The chain recombines TRBV19 with TRBJ2-2; weak D call: TRBD2 (5 bases). Trimming removed 1 base from V and 5 bases from J, with 11 bases in between. Germline V gene lookup returns CDR1 LNHDA and CDR2 SQIVND (reference sequence). The CDR3 spans 15 residues. The CDR3 nucleotides are TGTGCCAGTAGTATAGGCCAACGGGGAACCGGGGAGCTGTTTTTT. This encodes CASSIGQRGTGELFF.

This clonotype was counted between two and nine times. Given a much more abundant clone one base away, this may be a read error. The chain combines TRBV7-2 with TRBJ1-1, with TRBD1 as a possible D gene (5 bases). Per the germline V gene, CDR1 is SGHTA and CDR2 is FQGNSA. This CDR3 has 15 amino acids. CDR3 region: CARSFGQGIITEAFF. As DNA, the CDR3 is TGTGCCAGGAGCTTCGGGCAGGGCATCATCACTGAAGCTTTCTTT.

The V gene is TRBV4-3, the J gene TRBJ2-7; TRBD1 aligns across 7 bases. The V segment lost 0 bases and the J segment 0 bases; nucleotides outside the gene matches: 11. The CDR3 runs to 18 residues. Germline CDR1 is LGHNA and CDR2 is YSLEER. CDR3 sequence reads: CASSQEPLRGWNSYEQYF. The CDR3, as DNA: TGCGCCAGCAGCCAAGAACCCCTCAGGGGGTGGAACTCCTACGAGCAGTACTTC.

This clonotype was counted at least ten times. The chain has TRBV10-3 and TRBJ2-7, with D maybe TRBD1 (5 bases). Germline V gene lookup returns CDR1 ENHRY and CDR2 SYGVKD. V lost 4 bases to trimming and J lost 4 bases, with 8 bases between them. The CDR3 extends over 12 amino acids. The chain's CDR3 is CAISVSGYEQYF. CDR3 bases: TGTGCCATCAGTGTATCAGGGTACGAGCAGTACTTC.

The chain employs TRBV27 and TRBJ2-7, with TRBD2 identical over 10 bases. The germline V gene encodes CDR1 MNHEY and CDR2 SMNVEV (reference sequence). V trimming: 6 bases; J trimming: 6 bases; junction bases outside the gene matches: 8. This CDR3 has 14 amino acids. The chain's CDR3 is CASSRSGRALEQYF. The DNA of the CDR3 is TGTGCCAGCAGCCGAAGCGGGAGGGCCCTCGAGCAGTACTTC.

This clonotype appeared many times. The V gene is TRBV7-2, the J gene TRBJ1-4, with a possible D match to TRBD1 (6 bases). Germline CDR1 and CDR2: SGHTA and FQGNSA. The length of the CDR3 is 14 residues. Deletions cut 4 bases from V and 3 bases from J, with 9 bases between. CDR3 loop: CASSSWTANEKLFF. The CDR3 DNA is TGTGCCAGCAGCTCATGGACAGCTAATGAAAAACTGTTTTTT.

The chain uses TRBV6-2 or TRBV6-3 and TRBJ2-3; perhaps D is TRBD1 or TRBD2 (5 bases each). Germline V gene sequence: CDR1 MNHEY, CDR2 SVGEGT. V was cut by 6 bases and J by 6 bases, with 16 bases left in between. The CDR3 totals 14 residues. CDR3 residues: CASSHGGGWDTQYF. The CDR3 DNA reads TGTGCCAGCAGCCACGGTGGGGGATGGGATACGCAGTATTTT.

V gene TRBV24-1 combines with J gene TRBJ2-2, with 11 bases that match TRBD2. V lost 12 bases and J lost 8; bases outside the gene matches: 16. CDR1 KGHDR and CDR2 SFDVKD come from the germline V gene. The CDR3 spans 16 residues. CDR3 residues: CASEERTSGRGGELFF. The DNA for the CDR3 is TGTGCCTCCGAAGAACGGACTAGCGGGCGAGGAGGGGAGCTGTTTTTT.

About this clonotype: The junction departs from germline at one end; a sequencing error may be responsible. The chain employs TRBV7-2 and TRBJ2-2, with D possibly called TRBD1 or TRBD2 (5 bases each). Germline V lookup: CDR1 SGHTA, CDR2 FQGNSA. The length of the CDR3 is 17 residues. The CDR3: CAGSPGGSTTDTGELFF. The CDR3, as DNA: TGTGCCGGCAGCCCTGGGGGAAGTACCACGGACACCGGGGAGCTGTTTTTT.

As for this clonotype: A much larger clone sits a single nucleotide away, making a read error possible. The rearrangement links TRBV20-1 to TRBJ1-5; no clear D gene. V was trimmed by 6 bases and J by 6 bases, leaving 15 bases between them. CDR3 length equals 13 residues. CDR1 and CDR2 from the germline V gene are DFQATT and SNEGSKA (reference sequence). For the CDR3, the DNA is TGCAGTGCCACGAGCGAATCGGGTCAGCCCCAGCATTTT. It encodes CSATSESGQPQHF.